The rows below give T cell receptor beta chains drawn from one sample of a study of cytomegalovirus exposure and HLA in healthy donors. Sequencing used immunoSEQ multiplex PCR; TCRdb keeps in-frame clones, though not all of them. The data hold about 160,000 clones, with about three quarters observed a single time. Sequencing used PBMCs. Receptors originate from a woman aged 30 to 39 in good health and CMV-seronegative. Both conserved end residues are part of each CDR3. Fields, in order: clone size, V gene, D gene, J gene, CDR3 protein, CDR3 DNA. The D gene is left open where the match is weak. Size values are once, few and many counts, or a class for expanded clones, and some rows have none.

NA,TRBV4-1,TRBD2,TRBJ2-1,CASSHAAGGGGNEQFF,TGCGCCAGCAGCCATGCAGCGGGGGGCGGGGGGAATGAGCAGTTCTTC
NA,TRBV9,NA,TRBJ1-1,CASSVDGAEAFF,TGTGCCAGCAGCGTCGACGGAGCGGAAGCTTTCTTT
NA,TRBV29-1,NA,TRBJ1-1,CSVPTGNTEAFF,TGCAGCGTACCGACAGGGAACACTGAAGCTTTCTTT
NA,TRBV5-1,NA,TRBJ1-1,CASSRTGRGENTEAFF,TGCGCCAGCAGTCGCACAGGGAGGGGGGAGAACACTGAAGCTTTCTTT
NA,TRBV18,TRBD1,TRBJ1-3,CASLPPTGTGFAGNTIYF,TGTGCCAGCTTACCTCCCACGGGGACAGGGTTTGCTGGAAACACCATATATTTT
NA,TRBV18,TRBD1,TRBJ1-2,CASSPRGGQDYGYTF,TGTGCCAGCTCACCTCGAGGGGGACAGGACTATGGCTACACCTTC
once,TRBV10-3,TRBD2,TRBJ2-3,CAISESRDSGALNTQYF,TGTGCCATCAGTGAGTCGAGGGATAGCGGGGCCTTGAATACGCAGTATTTT
NA,TRBV2,TRBD1,TRBJ1-3,CASSAAGGASGNTIYF,TGTGCCAGCAGTGCGGCAGGGGGCGCTTCTGGAAACACCATATATTTT
NA,TRBV4-1,NA,TRBJ2-7,CASSQGQVSYEQYF,TGCGCCAGCAGCCAAGGACAGGTCTCCTACGAGCAGTACTTC
NA,TRBV29-1,TRBD1,TRBJ2-1,CSVGGQGVWEQFF,TGCAGCGTTGGCGGACAGGGGGTTTGGGAGCAGTTCTTC
NA,TRBV7-2,NA,TRBJ1-1,CASSSQGAEAFF,TGTGCCAGCAGTTCACAGGGAGCAGAAGCTTTCTTT
NA,TRBV4-1,NA,TRBJ1-2,CASSPSAGGADGYTF,TGCGCCAGCAGCCCCAGCGCGGGGGGCGCGGATGGCTACACCTTC
NA,TRBV5-4,NA,TRBJ2-7,CASSFQGTEQYF,TGTGCCAGCAGCTTTCAGGGGACCGAGCAGTACTTC
NA,TRBV7-2,NA,TRBJ2-1,CASSLPRAGPYNEQFF,TGTGCCAGCAGCTTACCCCGCGCGGGGCCCTACAATGAGCAGTTCTTC
once,TRBV5-1,NA,TRBJ1-2,CASSLAGGQFINYGYTF,TGCGCCAGCAGCTTGGCCGGAGGGCAGTTTATTAACTATGGCTACACCTTC
few,TRBV18,NA,TRBJ1-1,CASSQTVNTEAFF,TGTGCCAGCTCACAGACAGTGAACACTGAAGCTTTCTTT
NA,TRBV18,NA,TRBJ1-5,CASSPQTGFGQPQHF,TGTGCCAGCTCACCACAAACAGGGTTCGGTCAGCCCCAGCATTTT
few,TRBV30,TRBD1,TRBJ1-2,CAWGTGSYGYTF,TGTGCCTGGGGGACAGGGTCGTATGGCTACACCTTC
NA,TRBV5-1,NA,TRBJ1-3,CASSLGATISGNTIYF,TGCGCCAGCAGCTTGGGGGCCACCATCTCTGGAAACACCATATATTTT
NA,TRBV2,NA,TRBJ1-4,CASSPYGSSVLFF,TGTGCCAGCAGCCCTTACGGGTCGTCGGTGTTGTTTTTT
once,TRBV9,TRBD2,TRBJ2-3,CASSAVAGAPHTQYF,TGTGCCAGCAGCGCCGTAGCGGGGGCCCCCCATACGCAGTATTTT
NA,TRBV6-5,NA,TRBJ2-7,CASSYGRTSSYEQYF,TGTGCCAGCAGTTACGGGCGTACTAGCTCCTACGAGCAGTACTTC
NA,TRBV20-1,TRBD1,TRBJ1-1,CSSGGSTEAFF,TGCAGTTCAGGGGGTAGCACTGAAGCTTTCTTT
NA,TRBV7-2,NA,TRBJ1-2,CASSSRFGDYGYTF,TGTGCCAGCAGCTCCAGGTTCGGGGACTATGGCTACACCTTC
NA,TRBV18,TRBD2,TRBJ2-1,CASSFSSGNNEQFF,TGTGCCAGCTCATTCTCTAGCGGAAACAATGAGCAGTTCTTC
NA,TRBV9,TRBD1,TRBJ1-2,CASSPADRGLDGYTF,TGTGCCAGCAGCCCAGCCGACAGGGGGCTAGATGGCTACACCTTC
NA,TRBV28,NA,TRBJ1-5,CASKHPGLINQPQHF,TGTGCCAGCAAACACCCCGGACTGATCAATCAGCCCCAGCATTTT
NA,TRBV7-2,NA,TRBJ2-1,CASSLAAGIINEQFF,TGTGCCAGCAGCTTAGCGGCGGGGATTATCAATGAGCAGTTCTTC
NA,TRBV5-1,TRBD1,TRBJ1-2,CASSSGQSIVYGYTF,TGCGCCAGCAGCTCGGGACAGTCCATCGTCTATGGCTACACCTTC
NA,TRBV7-9,TRBD1,TRBJ2-7,CASSLYRTGISYEQYF,TGTGCCAGCAGCCTTTATCGGACAGGTATCTCCTACGAGCAGTACTTC
few,TRBV7-9,NA,TRBJ1-2,CASSLGGDGYTF,TGTGCCAGCAGCTTAGGCGGGGATGGCTACACCTTC
NA,TRBV6-5,NA,TRBJ2-7,CASRSDSYEQYF,TGTGCCAGCCGGTCCGACTCCTACGAGCAGTACTTC
few,TRBV30,NA,TRBJ2-3,CAWSTGGDTQYF,TGTGCCTGGAGTACCGGGGGTGATACGCAGTATTTT
NA,TRBV5-6,NA,TRBJ1-1,CASSLGGGTEAFF,TGTGCCAGCAGCTTGGGGGGCGGCACTGAAGCTTTCTTT
NA,TRBV20-1,NA,TRBJ2-5,CSAGGRETQYF,TGCAGTGCTGGGGGCCGAGAGACCCAGTACTTC
NA,TRBV5-1,NA,TRBJ2-1,CASSLERANEQFF,TGCGCCAGCAGCTTGGAGAGGGCCAATGAGCAGTTCTTC
NA,TRBV11-2,NA,TRBJ2-1,CASSLDSSNEQFF,TGTGCCAGCAGCTTAGATAGCTCCAATGAGCAGTTCTTC
NA,TRBV5-6,NA,TRBJ1-1,CASSLAPGNTEAFF,TGTGCCAGCAGCTTGGCTCCAGGGAACACTGAAGCTTTCTTT
NA,TRBV20-1,NA,TRBJ2-1,CSASSNEQFF,TGCAGTGCTAGTAGCAATGAGCAGTTCTTC
NA,TRBV2,NA,TRBJ2-1,CASSDEGAPSSYNEQFF,TGCGCCAGCAGTGATGAGGGCGCGCCGAGCTCCTACAATGAGCAGTTCTTC
NA,TRBV19,TRBD2,TRBJ2-1,CASSGTSGGVLLF,TGTGCCAGTAGTGGGACTAGCGGGGGGGTGCTACTCTTC